This T cell receptor beta chain came from a study of cytotoxic CD8 clonotypes in ibrutinib-treated CLL. Study conclusions and caveats: Public clonotypes were uncommon and contracted or stayed stable on treatment.

Sequencing used immunoSEQ multiplex PCR; TCRdb keeps in-frame clones, though not all of them. The data hold about 140,000 clones, with about 75% observed a single time. Trimming stripped 3 bases from V and 0 bases from J, with 18 bases between. In germline, CDR1 is SGHAT, CDR2 FQDESV (reference sequence). The CDR3 extends over 17 amino acids. Comments on this clone: Its specificity is not known.

This rearrangement joins TRBV11-1 to TRBJ2-7, with a weak D call TRBD2 (6 bases). The source is a human donor with chronic lymphocytic leukemia. The sample was PBMCs, taken after 24 months of ibrutinib treatment. DNA for the CDR3: TGTGCCAGCAGCTTCCTGGAGGGTGCGGGGCCCTCCTACGAGCAGTACTTC. Protein sequence: CASSFLEGAGPSYEQYF.